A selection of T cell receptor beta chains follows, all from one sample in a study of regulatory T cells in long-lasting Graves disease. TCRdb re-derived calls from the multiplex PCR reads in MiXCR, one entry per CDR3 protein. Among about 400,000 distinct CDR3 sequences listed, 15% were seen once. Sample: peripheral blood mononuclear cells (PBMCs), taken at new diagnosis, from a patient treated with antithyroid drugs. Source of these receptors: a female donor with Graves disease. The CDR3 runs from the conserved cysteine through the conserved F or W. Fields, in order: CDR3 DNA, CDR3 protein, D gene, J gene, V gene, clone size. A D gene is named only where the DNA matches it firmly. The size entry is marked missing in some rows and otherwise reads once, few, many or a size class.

CDR3nt: TGTGCCAGCAGTCTTCTGAACACCGGGGAGCTGTTTTTT
CDR3aa: CASSLLNTGELFF
d_gene: -
j_gene: TRBJ2-2
v_gene: TRBV27
abundance: few

CDR3nt: TGTGCCAGCAGTTTGGCGGTCCCAACCTCCTACGAGCAGTACTTC
CDR3aa: CASSLAVPTSYEQYF
d_gene: -
j_gene: TRBJ2-7
v_gene: TRBV28
abundance: many

CDR3nt: TGCAGTGCTCTCCCCGGGACAGGGTCCTACGAGCAGTACTTC
CDR3aa: CSALPGTGSYEQYF
d_gene: TRBD1
j_gene: TRBJ2-7
v_gene: TRBV20-1
abundance: many

CDR3nt: TGTGCCAGCAGCCGGACCACGGAGGAGCAGTACTTC
CDR3aa: CASSRTTEEQYF
d_gene: -
j_gene: TRBJ2-7
v_gene: TRBV7-9
abundance: many

CDR3nt: TGTGCCAGCAGCTTAGGTGGAACAGAGCCAGATACGCAGTATTTT
CDR3aa: CASSLGGTEPDTQYF
d_gene: -
j_gene: TRBJ2-3
v_gene: TRBV5-4
abundance: -

CDR3nt: TGTGCCAGCCTCAAAAAAGCGGGGGGGCCTCCCGGGGAGCTGTTTTTT
CDR3aa: CASLKKAGGPPGELFF
d_gene: TRBD2
j_gene: TRBJ2-2
v_gene: TRBV6-4
abundance: -

CDR3nt: TGTGCCAGCAGTGAAGTAGGGACAGGGGGCCCGGGCGGCAATCAGCCCCAGCATTTT
CDR3aa: CASSEVGTGGPGGNQPQHF
d_gene: TRBD1
j_gene: TRBJ1-5
v_gene: TRBV2
abundance: many

CDR3nt: TGCAGTGCCCAGATAGGGCTATCTAACTATGGCTACACCTTC
CDR3aa: CSAQIGLSNYGYTF
d_gene: -
j_gene: TRBJ1-2
v_gene: TRBV20-1
abundance: -

CDR3nt: TGTGCCAGCAGTGAACAGGCCTACGAGCAGTACTTC
CDR3aa: CASSEQAYEQYF
d_gene: -
j_gene: TRBJ2-7
v_gene: TRBV2
abundance: many

CDR3nt: TGTGCCAGCAGCATCTACACCGGGGAGCTGTTTTTT
CDR3aa: CASSIYTGELFF
d_gene: -
j_gene: TRBJ2-2
v_gene: TRBV13
abundance: many

CDR3nt: TGTGCCAGCAGTGGGGGTCTAGCGGGGTGGGGGGGTAATGAGCAGTTCTTC
CDR3aa: CASSGGLAGWGGNEQFF
d_gene: TRBD2
j_gene: TRBJ2-1
v_gene: TRBV12-3/TRBV12-4
abundance: many

CDR3nt: TGTGCCAGCAGCTTCATTGGGGGTAATGAAAAACTGTTTTTT
CDR3aa: CASSFIGGNEKLFF
d_gene: -
j_gene: TRBJ1-4
v_gene: TRBV7-9
abundance: many

CDR3nt: TGCAGTGCTAGACCCCGGGAAGACTATGGCTACACCTTC
CDR3aa: CSARPREDYGYTF
d_gene: -
j_gene: TRBJ1-2
v_gene: TRBV20-1
abundance: -

CDR3nt: TGTGCCAGCCGGCGGTACCCAACTAATGAAAAACTGTTTTTT
CDR3aa: CASRRYPTNEKLFF
d_gene: -
j_gene: TRBJ1-4
v_gene: TRBV13
abundance: many